This TCR beta chain was recovered during a study of control samples from healthy donors and cancer patients. The germline V and J ends were trimmed by 4 bases and 1 base, with 13 bases remaining between them. In germline, CDR1 is LNHDA, CDR2 SQIVND (reference sequence). The CDR3 loop spans 15 amino acids. Method: immunoSEQ multiplex PCR; TCRdb's copy keeps in-frame clones and lacks some. Counted here are approximately 140,000 clones, roughly 92% occurring once; the ten biggest clones make up around 11%. Input material: blood. This rearrangement joins TRBV19 to TRBJ1-2; the D gene is possibly TRBD1 (6 bases). This receptor was taken from a man under 40 in good health. The DNA for the CDR3 is TGTGCCAGTAGTAGTTACAGGGAAGTTAACTATGGCTACACCTTC. Protein: CASSSYREVNYGYTF.